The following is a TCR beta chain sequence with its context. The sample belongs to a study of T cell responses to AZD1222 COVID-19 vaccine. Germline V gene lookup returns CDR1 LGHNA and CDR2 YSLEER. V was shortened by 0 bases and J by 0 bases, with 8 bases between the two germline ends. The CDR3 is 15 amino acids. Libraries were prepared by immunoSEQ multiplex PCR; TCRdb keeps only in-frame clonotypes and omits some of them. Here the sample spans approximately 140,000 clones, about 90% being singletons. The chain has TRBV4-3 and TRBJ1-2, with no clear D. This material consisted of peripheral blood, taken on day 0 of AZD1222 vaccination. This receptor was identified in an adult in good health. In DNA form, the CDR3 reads TGCGCCAGCAGCCAAGATAGCGATTCTAACTATGGCTACACCTTC. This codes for CASSQDSDSNYGYTF.